The subject of this entry is one TCR beta chain. The sample belongs to a study of T cell responses to AZD1222 COVID-19 vaccine. Assay: immunoSEQ multiplex PCR; the TCRdb copy retains only in-frame clones and omits some. The sample shows under 55,000 clones, about 80% of them seen only once. The receptor comes from an adult in good health. Source: peripheral blood, taken on day 0 of AZD1222 vaccination.

As DNA, the CDR3 is TGTGCCAGCAGTCGCCTCCCGGGGCAAGAGACCCAGTACTTC. Residues: CASSRLPGQETQYF. J is TRBJ2-5 and V is TRBV6-5; D may be TRBD2 (5 bases). Per the germline V gene, CDR1 is MNHEY and CDR2 is SVGAGI. The ends were cut back, 5 bases at V and 2 bases at J, with 12 bases in the middle. The CDR3 totals 14 residues.